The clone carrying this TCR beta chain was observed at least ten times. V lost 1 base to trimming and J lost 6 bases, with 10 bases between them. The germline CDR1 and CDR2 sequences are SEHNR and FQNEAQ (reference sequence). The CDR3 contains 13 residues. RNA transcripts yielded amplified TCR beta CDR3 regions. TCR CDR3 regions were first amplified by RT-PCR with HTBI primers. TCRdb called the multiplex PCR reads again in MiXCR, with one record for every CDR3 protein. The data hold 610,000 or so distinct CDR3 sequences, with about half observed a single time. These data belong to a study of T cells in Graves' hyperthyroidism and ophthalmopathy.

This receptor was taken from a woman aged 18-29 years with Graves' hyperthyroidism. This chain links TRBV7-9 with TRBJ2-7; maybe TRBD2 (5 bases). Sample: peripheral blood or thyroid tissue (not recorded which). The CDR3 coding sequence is TGTGCCAGCAGCTTAGAGGTTCGGGGCGAGCAGTACTTC. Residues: CASSLEVRGEQYF. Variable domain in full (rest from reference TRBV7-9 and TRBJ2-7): DTGVSQNPRHKITKRGQNVTFRCDPISEHNRLYWYRQTLGQGPEFLTYFQNEAQLEKSRLLSDRFSAERPKGSFSTLEIQRTEQGDSAMYLCASSLEVRGEQYFGPGTRLTVT.